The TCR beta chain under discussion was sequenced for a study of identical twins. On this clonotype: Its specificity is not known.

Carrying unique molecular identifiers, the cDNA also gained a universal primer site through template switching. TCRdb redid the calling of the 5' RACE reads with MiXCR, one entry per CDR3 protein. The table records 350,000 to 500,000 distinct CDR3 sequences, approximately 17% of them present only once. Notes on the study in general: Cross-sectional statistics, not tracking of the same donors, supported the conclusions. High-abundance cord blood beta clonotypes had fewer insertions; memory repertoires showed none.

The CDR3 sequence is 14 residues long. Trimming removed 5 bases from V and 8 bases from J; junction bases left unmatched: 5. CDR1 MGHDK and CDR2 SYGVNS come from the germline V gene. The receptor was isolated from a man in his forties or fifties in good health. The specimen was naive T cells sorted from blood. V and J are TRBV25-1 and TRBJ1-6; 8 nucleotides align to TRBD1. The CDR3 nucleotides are TGTGCCAGCAGTCCACAGACAGGGGATTCACCCCTCCACTTT. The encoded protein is CASSPQTGDSPLHF.